The present TCR beta chain was sequenced within a study of T cell repertoires in cytomegalovirus infection. Study information: Indications of both CMV infection and matching HLA type were provided by public TCR beta signatures. Study outcomes and limitations: The ex vivo response showed dominance by HLA-C-restricted CMV-specific TCR beta clonotypes. The cumulative frequency of public TCR beta families distinguished individuals who carried CMV together with the relevant HLA.

Germline loops: CDR1 MGHRA, CDR2 YSYEKL. The length of the CDR3 is 15 residues. This clonotype has just a few counts. Antigen specificity is unknown. The germline gene is not matched at one end of the junction; a read error may be the cause. Each CDR3 protein gets one entry after TCRdb re-called the reads with MiXCR. The table has 740,000 or so distinct CDR3 sequences, 35% seen once; the top ten hold roughly 2.9%. Sequencing input: PBMCs. The TCR was taken from a human donor in good health (CMV status not recorded). Some clones in this sample may be carry-over from other donors' samples. The rearrangement joins TRBV4-1 to TRBJ2-7, with 8 bases aligning to TRBD2. The CDR3 protein is CASSQGRAGVSEQYF. The CDR3 DNA reads as TGTGCCAGCAGCCAAGGGCGAGCGGGAGTCTCCGAGCAGTACTTC.